The 24 T cell receptor beta chains listed next were all sequenced from one sample in a study of cytomegalovirus exposure and HLA in healthy donors. A multiplex PCR was run with 60 Vbeta primers and 13 Jbeta primers. Measured with immunoSEQ multiplex PCR; TCRdb has only the in-frame clones, and not every one. The table lists under 200,000 clones, around four fifths of them singletons. Sequencing was carried out using PBMCs. These receptors came from a man aged 45-65 years in good health and CMV-seropositive.

The chain combines TRBV11-2 with TRBJ1-6; 7 bases map to TRBD1. The CDR3 covers 15 residues. J lost 10 bases, V lost 1 base, and 7 bases had no gene match. Germline values: CDR1 SGHAT, CDR2 FQNNGV. This CDR3 is CASSLGGRGTSPLHF. The CDR3 DNA sequence: TGTGCCAGCAGCTTAGGTGGCAGGGGGACGTCACCCCTCCACTTT.

The chain employs TRBV9 and TRBJ2-2; a possible D gene is TRBD1 (5 bases). CDR3 size: 15 residues. The V gene lost 1 base and the J gene lost 2 bases, with 9 bases spanning the gap. Germline V gives CDR1 SGDLS, CDR2 YYNGEE. CDR3 sequence: CASSVRQGNTGELFF. The CDR3, as DNA: TGTGCCAGCAGCGTAAGGCAGGGAAACACCGGGGAGCTGTTTTTT.

The CDR3 sequence is CASSEGRETEAFF. The CDR3 bases are TGTGCCAGCAGCGAGGGAAGGGAAACTGAAGCTTTCTTT. The genes are TRBV7-3 and TRBJ1-1; D not certain. In germline, CDR1 is SGHTA, CDR2 FQGTGA. The CDR3 covers 13 residues. With 5 bases removed from V and 5 bases from J, the gap between germline ends came to 12 bases. The variable domain in full, with the rest retrieved from reference TRBV7-3 and TRBJ1-1, is GAGVSQTPSNKVTEKGKYVELRCDPISGHTALYWYRQSLGQGPEFLIYFQGTGAADDSGLPNDRFFAVRPEGSVSTLKIQRTERGDSAVYLCASSEGRETEAFFGQGTRLTVV.

This chain connects TRBV4-1 to TRBJ1-5; 11 bases fit TRBD1. V shed 4 bases and J 7 bases; nucleotides not matched to a gene: 9. Germline CDR1 is MGHRA and CDR2 is YSYEKL. This CDR3 has 16 residues. The CDR3 sequence is CASSLEGQGGGQPQHF. DNA for the CDR3: TGCGCCAGCAGCCTCGAGGGACAGGGGGGTGGGCAGCCCCAGCATTTT.

The chain has TRBV28 and TRBJ2-7; 8 nucleotides align to TRBD1. V trimming: 5 bases; J trimming: 6 bases; junction bases outside the gene matches: 9. The V gene's germline CDR1 is MDHEN and CDR2 SYDVKM. This CDR3 is built from 14 residues. The CDR3 is CASSLGQGNGEQYF. CDR3 DNA: TGTGCCAGCAGTCTAGGACAGGGTAACGGCGAGCAGTACTTC.

The V and J genes are TRBV11-2 and TRBJ2-1; 7 nucleotides match TRBD2. The CDR3 spans 14 residues. CDR1 is SGHAT, CDR2 FQNNGV, per germline. After removal of 5 bases from V and 6 bases from J, the junction contained 7 bases not matched to a gene. The DNA for the CDR3 is TGTGCCAGCAGCCCGTGGACTAGAACCAATGAGCAGTTCTTC. Translation: CASSPWTRTNEQFF.

This chain joins TRBV7-9 and TRBJ2-7; 7 bases are a match to TRBD1. Looked up from germline, CDR1 is SEHNR and CDR2 is FQNEAQ (reference sequence). V shed 9 bases and J 0 bases; nucleotides not matched to a gene: 5. The CDR3 has 13 residues. The CDR3 loop reads CASGTDNSYEQYF. CDR3 nucleotide sequence: TGTGCCAGTGGGACAGACAACTCCTACGAGCAGTACTTC.

The gene calls are TRBV7-6 and TRBJ2-3; TRBD2 matches at 16 bases. V dropped 5 bases and J dropped 5; count of bases not matched to a gene: 7. Germline assignment: CDR1 SGHVS and CDR2 FNYEAQ. The CDR3 extends over 17 amino acids. The CDR3 DNA is TGTGCCAGCAGCCCGGGACTAGCGGGGGGGCAAGGAGATACGCAGTATTTT. Encoded protein: CASSPGLAGGQGDTQYF.

The chain is built from TRBV27 and TRBJ2-5; 8 nucleotides line up with TRBD1. Germline loops: CDR1 MNHEY, CDR2 SMNVEV (reference sequence). Trimming removed 5 bases from V and 4 bases from J; junction bases left unmatched: 9. The CDR3 consists of 15 residues. CDR3: CASSRQGRYTETQYF. In nucleotides, the CDR3 is TGTGCCAGCAGTAGACAGGGGAGATATACAGAGACCCAGTACTTC.

V and J are TRBV30 and TRBJ2-1; 9 positions match TRBD2. The CDR3 sequence is 13 residues long. Per the germline V gene, CDR1 is GTSNPN and CDR2 is SVGIG (reference sequence). Trimming at V came to 0 bases and at J to 8 bases, leaving 2 bases not matched to a gene. CDR3 residues: CAWSVASGDEQFF. In DNA, the CDR3 is TGTGCCTGGAGTGTAGCTAGCGGGGATGAGCAGTTCTTC.

The J gene is TRBJ2-6, the V gene TRBV28; TRBD1 might be the D (5 bases). CDR3 length: 16 amino acids. V was shortened by 8 bases and J by 5 bases, with 19 bases between the two germline ends. CDR1 is MDHEN, CDR2 SYDVKM, per germline. The CDR3 spells CASVKTDLGRANVLTF. In DNA, the CDR3 is TGTGCCAGCGTAAAGACAGATCTTGGGAGGGCCAACGTCCTGACTTTC.

J is TRBJ2-5 and V is TRBV5-1; no clear D. The J call may be mistaken, given a closer DNA end match to TRBJ2-7. Germline values: CDR1 SGHRS, CDR2 YFSETQ. The CDR3 length is 13 residues. The CDR3 loop reads CASSLGRLGEQYF. CDR3 nucleotides: TGCGCCAGCAGCTTGGGACGTCTGGGCGAGCAGTACTTC.

Regarding this clone: The identical CDR3 is also encoded by other nucleotide sequences in the sample. DNA of the CDR3: TGCGCCAGCAGCCAAACTCCGGGACAGCCCTCCACTGAAGCTTTCTTT. The encoded protein is CASSQTPGQPSTEAFF. This chain uses TRBV4-3 with TRBJ1-1; 7 bases are a match to TRBD1. CDR1 and CDR2 (germline): LGHNA, YSLEER. This CDR3 contains 16 residues. The trim removed 2 bases at V and 4 bases at J, leaving 10 bases unmatched.

CDR3 nucleotide sequence: TGTGCCAGCAGCTCCTTAGCGGGGAGGCCCTACAATGAGCAGTTCTTC. Translated, it gives CASSSLAGRPYNEQFF. The gene calls are TRBV13 and TRBJ2-1, with 8 nucleotides matching TRBD2. With 4 bases clipped from V and 2 bases from J, the junction kept 7 bases outside the gene matches. The CDR3 has 16 residues. Germline assignment: CDR1 PRHDT and CDR2 FYEKMQ (reference sequence). The full variable domain, completed using reference TRBV13 and TRBJ2-1, is AAGVIQSPRHLIKEKRETATLKCYPIPRHDTVYWYQQGPGQDPQFLISFYEKMQSDKGSIPDRFSAQQFSDYHSELNMSSLELGDSALYFCASSSLAGRPYNEQFFGPGTRLTVL.

The rearrangement joins TRBV9 to TRBJ2-1; 7 bases line up with TRBD1. Germline loops: CDR1 SGDLS, CDR2 YYNGEE. With V trimmed by 3 bases and J by 10 bases, 4 bases remained unmatched. This CDR3 is 12 amino acids long. CDR3 in DNA: TGTGCCAGCAGCGGCGACAGGGACGAGCAGTTCTTC. Translation: CASSGDRDEQFF.

The count of this clone is one. V usage is TRBV7-2 and J usage is TRBJ2-1; 7 nucleotides line up with TRBD2. The CDR3 loop spans 15 amino acids. Looked up from germline, CDR1 is SGHTA and CDR2 is FQGNSA. V lost 1 base, J lost 4 bases, and 4 bases stayed unmatched. CDR3 loop: CASSLGAGVYNEQFF. The CDR3 DNA is TGTGCCAGCAGCTTAGGGGCGGGAGTGTACAATGAGCAGTTCTTC.

V is TRBV7-9 and J is TRBJ2-7; 13 nucleotides line up with TRBD2. From germline, CDR1 is SEHNR and CDR2 FQNEAQ (reference sequence). V was clipped by 7 bases and J by 4 bases; unmatched bases: 7. The CDR3 has 15 residues. The CDR3 reads CASIDGLAGEYEQYF. CDR3 coding DNA: TGTGCCAGCATCGACGGACTAGCGGGAGAGTACGAGCAGTACTTC.

This chain uses TRBV2 with TRBJ1-6, with D tentatively TRBD1 (5 bases). The CDR3 covers 13 residues. CDR1 is SNHLY and CDR2 is FYNNEI in the germline V gene. Deletions cut 7 bases from V and 7 bases from J, with 11 bases between. This chain's CDR3 is CASIAGLNSPLHF. The CDR3 nucleotides read TGTGCCAGCATCGCAGGGCTGAATTCACCCCTCCACTTT.

J is TRBJ1-1 and V is TRBV9; weak D call: TRBD1 (5 bases). From germline, CDR1 is SGDLS and CDR2 YYNGEE. This CDR3 is 14 amino acids long. Deletions cut 1 base from V and 4 bases from J, with 11 bases between. This CDR3 reads CASSVSGGGTEAFF. CDR3 DNA sequence: TGTGCCAGCAGCGTATCCGGCGGGGGCACTGAAGCTTTCTTT. The full variable domain, its missing parts supplied by reference TRBV9 and TRBJ1-1, is DSGVTQTPKHLITATGQRVTLRCSPRSGDLSVYWYQQSLDQGLQFLIQYYNGEERAKGNILERFSAQQFPDLHSELNLSSLELGDSALYFCASSVSGGGTEAFFGQGTRLTVV.

The chain uses TRBV27 and TRBJ2-1; D is unresolved. The germline CDR1 and CDR2 sequences are MNHEY and SMNVEV (reference sequence). V dropped 2 bases and J dropped 0 bases, with 8 bases sitting between them. There are 15 residues in the CDR3. CDR3 coding DNA: TGTGCCAGCAGTTTAAGCCTGCGCTCCTACAATGAGCAGTTCTTC. This sequence encodes CASSLSLRSYNEQFF.

The chain recombines TRBV7-2 with TRBJ2-7, with a possible D match to TRBD2 (5 bases). The germline V gene has CDR1 SGHTA and CDR2 FQGNSA. V was clipped by 1 base and J by 1 base, with 17 bases between them. There are 17 residues in the CDR3. Written as DNA, the CDR3 is TGTGCCAGCAGCTTAGTAGGCGGCGGGTTGGGATCCTACGAGCAGTACTTC. Protein product: CASSLVGGGLGSYEQYF. The variable domain in full, completed from reference TRBV7-2 and TRBJ2-7, reads GAGVSQSPSNKVTEKGKDVELRCDPISGHTALYWYRQSLGQGLEFLIYFQGNSAPDKSGLPSDRFSAERTGGSVSTLTIQRTQQEDSAVYLCASSLVGGGLGSYEQYFGPGTRLTVT.

The chain couples TRBV18 to TRBJ2-2; 11 bases are shared with TRBD2. The CDR3 totals 17 residues. CDR1 and CDR2 from the germline V gene are KGHSH and LQKENI. V shed 1 base, J shed 3 bases, and the junction held 4 bases outside the gene matches. The CDR3 DNA is TGTGCCAGCTCACCACGAACTAGCGGGAGAGACACCGGGGAGCTGTTTTTT. This encodes CASSPRTSGRDTGELFF.

The V and J genes are TRBV19 and TRBJ2-5, with TRBD2 matching 7 bases. CDR3 length equals 16 residues. Germline V gene lookup returns CDR1 LNHDA and CDR2 SQIVND (reference sequence). J gave up 2 bases and V 3 bases, and 9 bases lay outside the gene matches. CDR3 sequence (DNA): TGTGCCAGTAGTATTCGACGGGGGGTCTCTCAAGAGACCCAGTACTTC. Translating gives CASSIRRGVSQETQYF.

The CDR3 nucleotides are TGTGCCAGCAGTTTATGGGGCAGGGTGAGGGAAAAACTGTTTTTT. Translation gives CASSLWGRVREKLFF. The chain couples TRBV28 to TRBJ1-4, with a possible D match to TRBD1 (5 bases). Germline V lookup: CDR1 MDHEN, CDR2 SYDVKM. V was cut by 0 bases and J by 8 bases, with 13 bases left in between. The CDR3 has 15 amino acids.